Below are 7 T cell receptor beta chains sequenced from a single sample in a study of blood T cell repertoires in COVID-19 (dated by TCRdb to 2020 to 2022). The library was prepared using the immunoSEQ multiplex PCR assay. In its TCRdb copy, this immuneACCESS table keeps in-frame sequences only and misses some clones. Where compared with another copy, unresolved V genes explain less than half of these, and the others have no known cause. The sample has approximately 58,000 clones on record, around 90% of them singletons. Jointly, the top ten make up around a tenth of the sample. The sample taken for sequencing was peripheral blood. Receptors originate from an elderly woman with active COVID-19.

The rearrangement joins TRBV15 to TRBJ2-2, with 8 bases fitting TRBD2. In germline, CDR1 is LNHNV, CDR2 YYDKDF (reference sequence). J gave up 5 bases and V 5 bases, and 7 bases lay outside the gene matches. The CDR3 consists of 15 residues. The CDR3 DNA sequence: TGTGCCACCAGCCCGGGGGGGCTGGAAACCGGGGAGCTGTTTTTT. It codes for CATSPGGLETGELFF.

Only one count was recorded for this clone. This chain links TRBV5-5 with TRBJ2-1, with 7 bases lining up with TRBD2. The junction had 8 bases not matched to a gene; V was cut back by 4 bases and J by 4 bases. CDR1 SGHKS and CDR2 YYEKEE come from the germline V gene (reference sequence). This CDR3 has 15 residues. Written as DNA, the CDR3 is TGTGCCAGCAGCCCAAAGGTGGGGGGGTACAATGAGCAGTTCTTC. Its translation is CASSPKVGGYNEQFF.

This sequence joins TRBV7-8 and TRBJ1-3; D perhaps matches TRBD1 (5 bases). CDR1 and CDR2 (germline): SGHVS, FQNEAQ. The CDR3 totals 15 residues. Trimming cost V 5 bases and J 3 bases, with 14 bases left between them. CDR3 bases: TGTGCCAGCAGCCCCTTTGCCCAGGGTGGAAACACCATATATTTT. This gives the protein CASSPFAQGGNTIYF. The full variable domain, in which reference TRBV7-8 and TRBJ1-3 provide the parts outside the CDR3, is GAGVSQSPRYKVAKRGQDVALRCDPISGHVSLFWYQQALGQGPEFLTYFQNEAQLDKSGLPSDRFFAERPEGSVSTLKIQRTQQEDSAVYLCASSPFAQGGNTIYFGEGSWLTVV.

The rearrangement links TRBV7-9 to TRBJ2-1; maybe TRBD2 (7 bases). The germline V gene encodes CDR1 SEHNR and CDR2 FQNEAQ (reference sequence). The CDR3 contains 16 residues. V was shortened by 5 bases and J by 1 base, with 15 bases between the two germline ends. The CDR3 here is CASSHGGPSSYNEQFF. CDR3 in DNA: TGTGCCAGCAGCCACGGGGGGCCCTCATCCTACAATGAGCAGTTCTTC.

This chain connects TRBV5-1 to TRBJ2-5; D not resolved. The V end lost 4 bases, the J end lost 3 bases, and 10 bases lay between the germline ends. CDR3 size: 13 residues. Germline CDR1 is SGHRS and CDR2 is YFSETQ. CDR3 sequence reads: CASSLRTEETQYF. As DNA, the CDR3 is TGCGCCAGCAGCCTAAGAACCGAAGAGACCCAGTACTTC.

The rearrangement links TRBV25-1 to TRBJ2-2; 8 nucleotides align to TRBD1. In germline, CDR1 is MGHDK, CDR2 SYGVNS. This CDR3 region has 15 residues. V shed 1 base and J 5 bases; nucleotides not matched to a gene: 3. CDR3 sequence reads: CASSESQGATGELFF. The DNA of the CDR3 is TGTGCCAGCAGTGAATCCCAGGGGGCAACCGGGGAGCTGTTTTTT.

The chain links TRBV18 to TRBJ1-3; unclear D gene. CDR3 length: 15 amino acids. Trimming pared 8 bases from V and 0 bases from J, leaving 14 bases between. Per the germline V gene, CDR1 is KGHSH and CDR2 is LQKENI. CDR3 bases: TGTGCCAGCGCCAAAGGAGGCAGCTCTGGAAACACCATATATTTT. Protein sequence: CASAKGGSSGNTIYF.